Listed below are T cell receptor beta chains from one sample, sequenced in a study of breast tumors, draining lymph nodes, adjacent tissues. TCRdb reanalysed the multiplex PCR reads using MiXCR and keeps one entry per CDR3 protein. The profile shows tens of thousands of distinct CDR3 sequences, 42% of them singletons. Sequencing was done on a sample of breast tumor tissue. The receptor set was obtained from a female donor with breast cancer. Some clones in this sample may be carry-over from other donors' samples. The CDR3 runs from the conserved cysteine through the conserved F or W. Each record gives: D gene, CDR3 length, J gene, clone size, V gene, CDR3 protein, CDR3 DNA. A D gene is named only where the DNA matches it firmly. Rows may omit the clone size; those that give it use once, few, many or a size class.

>.|13|TRBJ2-5|.|TRBV5-4
CASCGGVGETQYF
TGCGCCAGCTGTGGCGGGGTCGGAGAGACCCAGTACTTC
>.|15|TRBJ2-1|.|TRBV7-8
CASSLGAGGRNEQFF
TGTGCCAGCAGCTTAGGAGCGGGTGGTAGAAATGAGCAGTTCTTC
>.|14|TRBJ2-2|medium-sized|TRBV24-1
CATSGGWGAGELFF
TGTGCCACCAGTGGGGGTTGGGGCGCCGGGGAGCTGTTTTTT
>.|16|TRBJ2-5|.|TRBV7-3
CARRDNGKGDGETQYF
TGTGCCAGGCGCGACAACGGGAAGGGTGACGGGGAGACCCAGTACTTC
>TRBD1|14|TRBJ2-2|.|TRBV20-1
CSAKKTGGTGELFF
TGCAGTGCTAAGAAGACAGGGGGCACCGGGGAGCTGTTCTTT
>.|14|TRBJ2-7|.|TRBV19
CARDPAGISYEQYF
TGTGCTAGAGATCCTGCAGGGATCTCCTACGAGCAGTACTTC
>.|15|TRBJ2-3|many|TRBV3-1
CASSQDPGGTDTQYF
TGTGCCAGCAGCCAAGACCCGGGGGGCACAGATACGCAGTATTTT
>.|14|TRBJ1-2|many|TRBV7-8
CASSLGVATYGYTF
TGTGCCAGCAGCTTAGGTGTGGCCACCTATGGCTACACCTTC
>.|13|TRBJ2-1|many|TRBV27
CASSLSRLGEQFF
TGTGCCAGCAGTTTATCTCGGCTGGGTGAGCAGTTCTTC
>TRBD2|17|TRBJ2-2|many|TRBV6-2/TRBV6-3
CASSHPGLASGTGELFF
TGTGCCAGCAGTCACCCGGGACTAGCCTCGGGGACCGGGGAGCTGTTTTTT
>TRBD1|12|TRBJ2-5|many|TRBV24-1
CATGQGSETQYF
TGTGCCACCGGACAGGGTTCGGAGACCCAGTACTTC
>.|15|TRBJ1-6|.|TRBV7-6
CASSLWYAGDSPLHF
TGTGCCAGCAGCTTATGGTACGCCGGGGATTCACCCCTCCACTTT
>.|16|TRBJ2-7|.|TRBV7-2
CASSLGFSGISYERYF
TGTGCCAGCAGCTTAGGGTTTAGCGGTATCTCCTATGAGCGGTACTTC
>.|16|TRBJ2-3|many|TRBV11-3
CASSLGAEGRTDTQYF
TGTGCCAGCAGCTTAGGGGCGGAGGGGCGGACAGATACGCAGTATTTT
>TRBD2|15|TRBJ2-2|.|TRBV10-2
CASSMSGSGTGELFF
TGCGCCAGCAGTATGAGCGGGAGCGGGACCGGGGAGCTGTTTTTT
>.|12|TRBJ2-3|.|TRBV7-3
CASSPSTDTQYF
TGTGCCAGCAGCCCTAGCACAGATACGCAGTATTTT
>TRBD2|14|TRBJ2-1|many|TRBV20-1
CSALPASGNDEQFF
TGCAGTGCTCTCCCGGCTAGCGGAAACGATGAGCAGTTCTTC
>.|17|TRBJ1-4|many|TRBV20-1
CSARAKQMWTTNEKLFF
TGCAGTGCTAGAGCAAAACAAATGTGGACAACTAATGAAAAACTGTTTTTT
>.|16|TRBJ2-7|many|TRBV6-6
CASSYASWTEGYEQYF
TGTGCCAGCAGTTATGCCTCATGGACAGAGGGCTACGAGCAGTACTTC
>.|14|TRBJ2-3|.|TRBV7-2
CASSFNLPPDTQYF
TGTGCCAGCAGCTTTAATCTCCCACCAGATACGCAGTATTTT
>.|13|TRBJ1-4|many|TRBV12-3/TRBV12-4
CASSWQENEKLFF
TGTGCCAGCAGTTGGCAGGAGAATGAAAAACTGTTTTTT
>.|15|TRBJ1-6|.|TRBV7-9
CASSLIGDPNSPLHF
TGTGCCAGCAGCTTAATAGGGGACCCGAATTCACCCCTCCACTTT
>.|15|TRBJ2-2|many|TRBV6-1
CASSHRSGADGELFF
TGTGCCAGCAGTCACCGGTCAGGCGCCGACGGGGAGCTGTTTTTT
>.|17|TRBJ2-5|.|TRBV11-2
CASSLDGEPGHRETQYF
TGTGCCAGCAGCTTAGACGGGGAACCGGGACACAGAGAGACCCAGTACTTC
>TRBD2|14|TRBJ2-1|many|TRBV7-6
CASSRRGGRNEQFF
TGTGCCAGCAGCCGCCGGGGGGGGAGGAATGAGCAGTTCTTC
>.|12|TRBJ2-1|once|TRBV12-3/TRBV12-4
CASSIMSGEQFF
TGTGCCAGCAGCATTATGAGCGGTGAGCAGTTCTTC
>.|20|TRBJ2-2|.|TRBV2
CASGAGSEQYFGVNTGELFF
.
>.|14|TRBJ2-7|many|TRBV20-1
CSARDNRDYFEQYF
TGCAGTGCTAGAGATAATCGGGATTACTTCGAGCAGTACTTC
>.|15|TRBJ1-4|many|TRBV6-5
CASSPPGAGHRKLFF
TGTGCCAGCAGTCCCCCCGGGGCTGGCCACAGAAAACTGTTTTTT
>TRBD1|15|TRBJ1-4|many|TRBV5-1
CASRKTGGAYEKLFF
TGCGCCAGCAGGAAAACAGGGGGCGCGTATGAAAAACTGTTTTTT
>TRBD2|17|TRBJ2-2|.|TRBV9
CASSGGTSGPQHGELFF
TGTGCCAGCAGCGGTGGGACTAGCGGCCCTCAACACGGGGAGCTGTTTTTT
>.|16|TRBJ1-6|.|TRBV6-2/TRBV6-3
CASSPTRSQYNSPLHF
TGTGCCAGCAGCCCTACGAGGAGCCAATATAATTCACCCCTCCACTTT
>TRBD2|18|TRBJ2-3|.|TRBV10-1
CASSDGTSGLDNTDTQYF
TGCGCCAGCAGTGACGGGACTAGTGGTTTGGACAACACAGATACGCAGTATTTT
>TRBD1|14|TRBJ1-2|.|TRBV20-1
CSAQPGTGDYGYTF
TGCAGTGCGCAACCCGGGACAGGGGACTATGGCTACACCTTC
>.|13|TRBJ2-7|many|TRBV24-1
CATSDGISYEQYF
TGTGCCACCAGTGATGGGATCTCCTACGAGCAGTACTTC
>.|13|TRBJ1-5|.|TRBV19
CASSTGRLRPQHF
TGTGCCAGTAGCACAGGGCGACTTCGGCCCCAGCATTTT
>TRBD2|13|TRBJ2-7|.|TRBV20-1
CSAKESGRYEQYF
TGCAGTGCTAAGGAGAGCGGGAGGTACGAGCAGTACTTC
>.|12|TRBJ1-1|.|TRBV6-1
CASLYGNTEAFF
TGTGCCAGCCTATATGGAAACACTGAAGCTTTCTTT
>.|13|TRBJ1-1|.|TRBV29-1
CSTLTGSNTEAFF
TGCAGCACCTTGACAGGATCGAACACTGAAGCTTTCTTT
>TRBD2|16|TRBJ2-1|many|TRBV7-3
CASSFTGTSGYNEQFF
TGTGCCAGCAGCTTCACCGGGACTAGCGGGTACAATGAGCAGTTCTTC
>.|15|TRBJ2-1|many|TRBV11-3
CASRLRGGVYNEQFF
TGTGCCAGCAGACTGCGGGGTGGGGTATACAATGAGCAGTTCTTC
>TRBD1|14|TRBJ2-7|.|TRBV7-2
CASSAGGTGDEQYF
TGTGCCAGCAGCGCAGGCGGGACAGGGGACGAGCAGTACTTC
>.|15|TRBJ2-5|many|TRBV18
CASSPGAGNQETQYF
TGTGCCAGCTCCCCAGGGGCAGGCAACCAAGAGACCCAGTACTTC
>TRBD1|11|TRBJ2-7|many|TRBV18
CASSQGDEQYF
TGTGCCAGCTCTCAGGGGGACGAGCAGTACTTC
>TRBD1|17|TRBJ1-2|many|TRBV5-6
CASSLGDRVLLFYGYTF
TGTGCCAGCAGCTTGGGGGACAGGGTCCTCTTATTCTATGGCTACACCTTC
>.|14|TRBJ1-4|few|TRBV12-3/TRBV12-4
CAGSDDSAREKLFF
TGTGCCGGCAGCGACGACAGCGCTCGGGAAAAACTGTTTTTT
>.|18|TRBJ1-2|once|TRBV4-3
CASSQDQLAGGRNAGYTF
TGCGCCAGCAGCCAAGATCAACTAGCGGGAGGGCGGAATGCTGGCTACACCTTC
>TRBD2|16|TRBJ2-3|many|TRBV14
CASSQSRLAGVDTQYF
TGTGCCAGCAGCCAGTCCCGACTAGCGGGAGTTGATACGCAGTATTTT
>TRBD2|17|TRBJ2-1|many|TRBV4-3
CASSQKYGGSSYNEQFF
TGCGCCAGCAGCCAAAAATACGGCGGGAGCTCCTACAATGAGCAGTTCTTC
>.|14|TRBJ2-7|.|TRBV20-1
CSARNRDGSYEQYF
TGCAGTGCCAGAAACCGGGACGGCTCCTACGAGCAGTACTTC
>TRBD2|16|TRBJ2-1|many|TRBV9
CASSVGASGLYNEQFF
TGTGCCAGCAGCGTAGGGGCTAGCGGCTTGTACAATGAGCAGTTCTTC
>.|13|TRBJ2-7|many|TRBV12-3/TRBV12-4
CASSLKRTYEQYF
TGTGCCAGCAGTTTAAAGAGAACCTACGAGCAGTACTTC
>.|13|TRBJ1-1|many|TRBV11-3
CASSLEQNTEAFF
TGTGCCAGCAGCTTAGAGCAGAACACTGAAGCTTTCTTT
>.|14|TRBJ1-1|many|TRBV10-3
CAISTSDSNTEAFF
TGTGCCATCAGTACCTCGGATTCGAACACTGAAGCTTTCTTT
>.|16|TRBJ2-7|.|TRBV24-1
CATSDSRQGGVYEQYF
TGTGCCACCAGTGATTCACGACAGGGAGGTGTGTACGAGCAGTACTTC
>.|13|TRBJ2-3|many|TRBV5-8
CASSLRTDDTQYF
TGTGCCAGCAGCTTGAGGACCGATGATACGCAGTATTTT
>.|16|TRBJ2-6|few|TRBV5-4
CASGFRVGSGANVLTF
TGTGCCAGCGGCTTTAGGGTCGGCTCTGGGGCCAACGTCCTGACTTTC
>.|11|TRBJ2-3|many|TRBV2
CASSGGSTQYF
TGTGCCAGCAGTGGAGGAAGTACGCAGTATTTT